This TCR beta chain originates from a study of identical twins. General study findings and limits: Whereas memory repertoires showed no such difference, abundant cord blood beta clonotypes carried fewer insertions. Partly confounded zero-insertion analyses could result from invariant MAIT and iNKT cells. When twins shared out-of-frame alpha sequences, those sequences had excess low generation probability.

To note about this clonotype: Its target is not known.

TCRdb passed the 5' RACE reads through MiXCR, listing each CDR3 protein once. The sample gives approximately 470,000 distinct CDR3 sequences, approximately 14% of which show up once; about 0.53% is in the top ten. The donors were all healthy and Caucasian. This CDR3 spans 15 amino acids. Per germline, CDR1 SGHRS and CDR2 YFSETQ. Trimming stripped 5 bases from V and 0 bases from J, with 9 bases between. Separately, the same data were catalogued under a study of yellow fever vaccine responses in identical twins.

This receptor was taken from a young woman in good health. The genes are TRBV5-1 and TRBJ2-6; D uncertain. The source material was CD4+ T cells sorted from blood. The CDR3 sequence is CASSSPASGANVLTF. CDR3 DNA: TGCGCCAGCAGTTCCCCCGCCTCTGGGGCCAACGTCCTGACTTTC.